Following are 30 T cell receptor beta chains from one sample sequenced in a study of T cell responses to AZD1222 COVID-19 vaccine. The protocol was immunoSEQ multiplex PCR, while the TCRdb copy is restricted to in-frame clones and leaves out a portion. The table includes some 100,000 clones, about 86% detected once. The input for sequencing was peripheral blood, taken 28 days after the second AZD1222 dose. The receptors stem from an adult who received the AZD1222 COVID-19 vaccine.

This sequence joins TRBV2 and TRBJ1-1; D possibly corresponds to TRBD1 (5 bases). Trimming stripped 6 bases from V and 4 bases from J, with 15 bases between. The V gene's germline CDR1 is SNHLY and CDR2 FYNNEI. The CDR3 consists of 14 residues. CDR3 sequence: CASRPTGVPTEAFF. CDR3 DNA: TGTGCCAGCAGACCTACGGGGGTACCCACTGAAGCTTTCTTT.

The chain employs TRBV10-3 and TRBJ1-2, with 11 bases matching TRBD1. Germline loops: CDR1 ENHRY, CDR2 SYGVKD. The CDR3 extends over 14 amino acids. With V trimmed by 6 bases and J by 7 bases, 7 bases remained unmatched. In DNA, the CDR3 is TGTGCCATCAGCCCGGACAGGGGGCGAGGTGGCTACACCTTC. Protein product: CAISPDRGRGGYTF.

Only one count was recorded for this clone. V gene TRBV5-5 combines with J gene TRBJ1-2, with unresolved D. The CDR3 has 13 amino acids. Germline loops: CDR1 SGHKS, CDR2 YYEKEE (reference sequence). V dropped 0 bases and J dropped 0 bases, with 3 bases sitting between them. The CDR3 sequence is CASSLASNYGYTF. Written as DNA, the CDR3 is TGTGCCAGCAGCTTGGCGTCTAACTATGGCTACACCTTC.

The chain combines TRBV4-1 with TRBJ2-2; TRBD2 is a possible D gene (5 bases). CDR1 and CDR2 (germline): MGHRA, YSYEKL. V was cut by 5 bases and J by 0 bases, with 10 bases left in between. This CDR3 contains 15 residues. The CDR3 sequence: CASSNVLANTGELFF. CDR3 in DNA: TGCGCCAGCAGCAATGTACTAGCGAACACCGGGGAGCTGTTTTTT.

This clone was seen a single time. This chain links TRBV19 with TRBJ2-2, with D perhaps TRBD2 (5 bases). The V end lost 2 bases, the J end lost 4 bases, and 11 bases lay between the germline ends. The CDR3 has 15 residues. Germline values: CDR1 LNHDA, CDR2 SQIVND (reference sequence). The CDR3 DNA sequence: TGTGCCAGTAGTATATCGGGGAGCGGCACCGGGGAGCTGTTTTTT. Translated: CASSISGSGTGELFF.

The J gene is TRBJ2-3, the V gene TRBV2, with 12 bases matching TRBD2. Germline V gene sequence: CDR1 SNHLY, CDR2 FYNNEI. V lost 6 bases to trimming and J lost 0 bases; unmatched junction nucleotides: 7. The length of the CDR3 is 17 residues. The CDR3 loop is CASRPGLAGESTDTQYF. CDR3 DNA sequence: TGTGCCAGCAGACCGGGACTAGCGGGTGAGAGCACAGATACGCAGTATTTT.

The rearrangement links TRBV24-1 to TRBJ2-5; 10 bases are a match to TRBD2. V lost 4 bases to trimming and J lost 2 bases; unmatched junction nucleotides: 3. The germline V gene has CDR1 KGHDR and CDR2 SFDVKD. This CDR3 region has 15 residues. CDR3 sequence (DNA): TGTGCCACCAGTGAGGCTAGCGGGGGACAAGAGACCCAGTACTTC. This translates into CATSEASGGQETQYF.

CDR3 DNA sequence: TGTGCCAGCAGTCGTCTGGGACAGGGAGGTCCCAGGAACACCGGGGAGCTGTTTTTT. This translates into CASSRLGQGGPRNTGELFF. The chain is built from TRBV11-2 and TRBJ2-2, with 9 bases identical to TRBD1. With 6 bases clipped from V and 1 base from J, the junction kept 15 bases outside the gene matches. In germline, CDR1 is SGHAT, CDR2 FQNNGV. This CDR3 has 19 amino acids.

This clone was found a few times. The chain recombines TRBV30 with TRBJ2-5; D remains ambiguous. The CDR3 has 14 residues. The germline gives CDR1 GTSNPN, CDR2 SVGIG (reference sequence). V was pared by 0 bases and J by 2 bases, with 10 bases between. CDR3 amino acids: CAWSVERRQETQYF. The CDR3 DNA sequence: TGTGCCTGGAGTGTAGAGCGCCGTCAAGAGACCCAGTACTTC.

The chain uses TRBV3-1 (or the pseudogene TRBV3-2) and TRBJ2-2; D is undetermined. Per the germline V gene, CDR1 is LGHDT and CDR2 is YNNKEL (reference sequence). The CDR3 has 14 amino acids. The V gene lost 5 bases and the J gene lost 4 bases, with 11 bases spanning the gap. CDR3 loop: CASSIRRGTGELFF. The CDR3 nucleotides are TGTGCCAGCAGCATACGGAGAGGCACCGGGGAGCTGTTTTTT.

The chain couples TRBV6-5 to TRBJ1-1; no firm D call. V gave up 6 bases and J gave up 0 bases, with 8 bases separating them. Germline assignment: CDR1 MNHEY and CDR2 SVGAGI. The CDR3 runs 13 residues. The CDR3 reads CASSLTLNTEAFF. The CDR3 DNA follows: TGTGCCAGCAGCCTGACCTTGAACACTGAAGCTTTCTTT.

This clone is medium-sized within its sample. This chain links TRBV19 with TRBJ2-1; the match to TRBD1 covers 8 bases. This CDR3 has 14 residues. CDR1 LNHDA and CDR2 SQIVND come from the germline V gene (reference sequence). Trimming removed 5 bases from V and 8 bases from J; junction bases left unmatched: 8. CDR3 DNA: TGTGCCAGTAGTCTGGGACAGGCCGCCTATGAGCAGTTCTTC. Translated, it gives CASSLGQAAYEQFF.

The J gene is TRBJ2-2, the V gene TRBV9; TRBD2 might be the D (6 bases). Germline values: CDR1 SGDLS, CDR2 YYNGEE. Trimming cost V 0 bases and J 1 base, with 10 bases left between them. The CDR3 runs to 16 residues. The CDR3 sequence: CASSVADGGNTGELFF. CDR3 DNA sequence: TGTGCCAGCAGCGTAGCGGACGGGGGGAACACCGGGGAGCTGTTTTTT.

The table lists this clone with a count of one. The J gene is TRBJ2-3, the V gene TRBV5-1, with D perhaps being TRBD1 or TRBD2 (5 bases each). V lost 1 base to trimming and J lost 1 base, with 10 bases between them. Germline V gene sequence: CDR1 SGHRS, CDR2 YFSETQ. This CDR3 is 15 amino acids long. DNA of the CDR3: TGCGCCAGCAGCTTGATGGGGGATGGCACAGATACGCAGTATTTT. It encodes CASSLMGDGTDTQYF.

The genes are TRBV7-2 and TRBJ1-5; D not resolved. V lost 5 bases, J lost 11 bases, and 19 bases lay in between. Germline assignment: CDR1 SGHTA and CDR2 FQGNSA. The CDR3 is 14 residues long. For the CDR3, the DNA is TGTGCCAGCAGCCCCCCCGGGGAGGGTTCGACCCAGCATTTT. Amino acid sequence: CASSPPGEGSTQHF.

The chain joins TRBV18 to TRBJ2-5, with 11 bases aligning to TRBD2. The CDR3 is 16 amino acids. The V gene's germline CDR1 is KGHSH and CDR2 LQKENI. The V gene end was trimmed by 0 bases and the J gene end by 9 bases; junction bases not matched to a gene: 9. In DNA form, the CDR3 reads TGTGCCAGCTCACCACCGACGGCTAGCGGGGGGTCGGCCCAGTACTTC. This encodes CASSPPTASGGSAQYF.

This chain joins TRBV3-1 (or the pseudogene TRBV3-2) and TRBJ2-1, with 11 nucleotides matching TRBD2. The CDR3 is 15 residues long. Trimming took 6 bases from V and 6 from J; bases not matched to a gene: 7. The V gene's germline CDR1 is LGHDT and CDR2 YNNKEL (reference sequence). CDR3 nucleotides: TGTGCCAGCAGTAAACCCGGGACTAGCGGCAATGAGCAGTTCTTC. Translation gives CASSKPGTSGNEQFF.

V usage is TRBV29-1 and J usage is TRBJ2-3; the D gene is possibly TRBD2 (6 bases). CDR3 length: 14 amino acids. V shed 3 bases and J shed 2 bases, with 12 bases lying between them. CDR1 and CDR2 (germline): SQVTM, ANQGSEA. For the CDR3, the DNA is TGCAGCGTTGATTCCGCGGGAACCACAGATACGCAGTATTTT. Protein product: CSVDSAGTTDTQYF.

The genes are TRBV28 and TRBJ2-7, with TRBD2 identical over 16 bases. V shed 4 bases, J shed 3 bases, and the junction held 3 bases outside the gene matches. The CDR3 covers 16 residues. Germline V gene sequence: CDR1 MDHEN, CDR2 SYDVKM. The CDR3 DNA is TGTGCCAGCAGTTGGGGACTAGCGGGAGGGGGCTACGAGCAGTACTTC. Amino acid sequence: CASSWGLAGGGYEQYF.

The J gene is TRBJ2-7, the V gene TRBV2, with 9 bases identical to TRBD1. The junction had 11 bases not matched to a gene; V was cut back by 8 bases and J by 6 bases. From germline, CDR1 is SNHLY and CDR2 FYNNEI. The CDR3 contains 14 residues. The CDR3 protein is CASQAGTGLVEQYF. The CDR3 nucleotides are TGTGCCAGCCAAGCGGGGACAGGGCTGGTCGAGCAGTACTTC.

This clone was seen a handful of times. Other nucleotide sequences from this sample produce the same CDR3. The chain joins TRBV6-1 to TRBJ1-5; D remains unclear. Germline V gene data show CDR1 as MNHNS and CDR2 as SASEGT. Trimming removed 2 bases from V and 0 bases from J, with 8 bases in between. This CDR3 contains 15 residues. The CDR3 DNA reads TGTGCCAGCAGTGAATCCGGCTATAGCAATCAGCCCCAGCATTTT. Amino acid sequence: CASSESGYSNQPQHF.

V usage is TRBV5-1 and J usage is TRBJ1-1; TRBD1 might be the D (6 bases). CDR1 SGHRS and CDR2 YFSETQ come from the germline V gene. Between the trimmed V and J ends, which lost 6 bases and 10 bases, there was a span of 10 bases. This CDR3 is built from 10 residues. The CDR3: CASTSRGAFF. The CDR3 DNA follows: TGCGCCAGCACCTCCAGGGGAGCTTTCTTT.

This chain joins TRBV5-5 and TRBJ1-2; a possible D gene is TRBD1 (5 bases). This CDR3 region has 13 residues. The germline V gene encodes CDR1 SGHKS and CDR2 YYEKEE (reference sequence). Trimming shortened V by 6 bases and J by 8 bases, and 17 bases separated the two germline ends. The CDR3 region has the DNA TGTGCCAGCACAGAGGTGGGGACTGGAGGCTACACCTTC. It encodes CASTEVGTGGYTF.

Concerning this clone: In the same sample, other DNA sequences code for this CDR3. V usage is TRBV6-5 and J usage is TRBJ1-1; D perhaps matches TRBD1 (6 bases). Trimming removed 0 bases from V and 1 base from J, with 9 bases in between. Germline CDR1 MNHEY, CDR2 SVGAGI. The CDR3 runs 15 residues. CDR3 region: CASSYSLDRNTEAFF. The CDR3 nucleotides read TGTGCCAGCAGTTACTCGCTGGACAGGAACACTGAAGCTTTCTTT.

V gene TRBV28 combines with J gene TRBJ2-2, with TRBD1 matching 7 bases. Looked up from germline, CDR1 is MDHEN and CDR2 is SYDVKM. Germline trimming cut 5 bases from V and 0 bases from J; bases unmatched to any gene: 9. The CDR3 is 17 residues long. The CDR3 nucleotides are TGTGCCAGCAGTCGATTCATAGGGGGCCCGAACACCGGGGAGCTGTTTTTT. Protein: CASSRFIGGPNTGELFF.

This clone was seen more than once but under ten times. This chain joins TRBV4-1 and TRBJ1-6; D is unclear. Trimming took off 6 bases at V and 10 bases at J, with 13 bases between the two ends. Germline assignment: CDR1 MGHRA and CDR2 YSYEKL. CDR3 length: 13 amino acids. In DNA form, the CDR3 reads TGCGCCAGCAGTCCGGAGATCCGGTCACCCCTCCACTTT. As protein: CASSPEIRSPLHF.

The chain is built from TRBV5-8 and TRBJ2-5; no firm D call. The CDR3 totals 12 residues. The germline V gene encodes CDR1 SGHTS and CDR2 YDEGEE. Between the trimmed V and J ends, which lost 4 bases and 5 bases, there was a span of 9 bases. Here the CDR3 reads CASSGERETQYF. In DNA, the CDR3 is TGTGCCAGCAGCGGAGAGAGGGAGACCCAGTACTTC.

V gene TRBV28 combines with J gene TRBJ2-7, with TRBD2 as a possible D gene (5 bases). V gave up 3 bases and J gave up 5 bases, with 14 bases separating them. This CDR3 has 14 residues. The germline V gene encodes CDR1 MDHEN and CDR2 SYDVKM. CDR3 nucleotides: TGTGCCAGCAGTTTTCTTCGGGATCTGGACGAGCAGTACTTC. Amino acids: CASSFLRDLDEQYF.

V and J are TRBV19 and TRBJ2-1; 11 bases agree with TRBD2. The germline V gene encodes CDR1 LNHDA and CDR2 SQIVND (reference sequence). This CDR3 region has 16 residues. Unmatched junction bases numbered 6, after V lost 4 bases and J lost 4 bases. CDR3 bases: TGTGCCAGTAGTACCTTAGCGGGGGGGCGGTACAATGAGCAGTTCTTC. Encoded protein: CASSTLAGGRYNEQFF.

This chain joins TRBV30 and TRBJ2-1; TRBD2 is a possible D gene (6 bases). The CDR3 spans 17 residues. Per the germline V gene, CDR1 is GTSNPN and CDR2 is SVGIG (reference sequence). Trimming stripped 0 bases from V and 8 bases from J, with 23 bases between. The CDR3 DNA sequence: TGTGCCTGGAGTGTGTCGGCGGGACCAGTTGGTTTGGATGAGCAGTTCTTC. Protein: CAWSVSAGPVGLDEQFF.